Listed here is a single T cell receptor beta chain. The target antigen is unknown. This entry comes from a study of vaccination effects on CD4 cells after COVID-19. V was shortened by 0 bases and J by 5 bases, with 17 bases between the two germline ends. The CDR3 loop spans 16 amino acids. CDR1 and CDR2 from the germline V gene are SGHDT and YYEEEE. Findings and limits, study-wide: Vaccine- and infection-induced clones showed marked clonal contraction late following vaccination. After vaccination of healthy people, only 1 of 255 vaccine-induced clones cross-reacted with common cold coronaviruses.

Using viral peptide pools, the ViraFEST assay grew out antigen-specific CD4+ T cells prior to sequencing. Cells that had been cultured for approximately ten days were the source of isolated CD4+ T cells. Nucleocapsid antibody tests were negative, and the vaccine recipients had no prior SARS-CoV-2 infection. After over 1.5 million PBMC were placed in each well, they were cultured with around 10 IU/ml IL-2 and approximately 10 ug/ml peptides. A half-medium replacement with IL-2 medium was carried out on days 3 and 7. Sequencing used immunoSEQ multiplex PCR; TCRdb keeps in-frame clones, though not all of them. The table has tens of thousands of clones, about 69% seen once.

The sequences come from CD4+ T cells from PBMCs cultured with HCoV-NL63 spike peptides, collected before COVID-19 vaccination. This chain links TRBV5-6 with TRBJ1-1; D possibly corresponds to TRBD1 (5 bases). The TCR was taken from a human donor who received a COVID-19 vaccine. The CDR3 loop is CASSLGRRARGTEAFF. CDR3 bases: TGTGCCAGCAGCTTGGGTCGGAGGGCGCGGGGGACTGAAGCTTTCTTT. Filled out from reference TRBV5-6 and TRBJ1-1, the complete variable domain reads DAGVTQSPTHLIKTRGQQVTLRCSPKSGHDTVSWYQQALGQGPQFIFQYYEEEERQRGNFPDRFSGHQFPNYSSELNVNALLLGDSALYLCASSLGRRARGTEAFFGQGTRLTVV.